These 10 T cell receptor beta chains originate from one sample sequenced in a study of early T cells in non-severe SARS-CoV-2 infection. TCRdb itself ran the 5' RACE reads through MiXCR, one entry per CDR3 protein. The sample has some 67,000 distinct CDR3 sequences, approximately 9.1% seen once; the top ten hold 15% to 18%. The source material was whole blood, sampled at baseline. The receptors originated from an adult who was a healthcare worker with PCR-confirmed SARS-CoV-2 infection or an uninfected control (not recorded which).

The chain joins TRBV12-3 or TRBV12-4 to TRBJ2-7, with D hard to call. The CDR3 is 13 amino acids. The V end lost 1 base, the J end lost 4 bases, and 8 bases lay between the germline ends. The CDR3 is CASSLGLGYEQYF. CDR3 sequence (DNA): TGTGCCAGCAGTTTAGGGTTAGGGTACGAGCAGTACTTC.

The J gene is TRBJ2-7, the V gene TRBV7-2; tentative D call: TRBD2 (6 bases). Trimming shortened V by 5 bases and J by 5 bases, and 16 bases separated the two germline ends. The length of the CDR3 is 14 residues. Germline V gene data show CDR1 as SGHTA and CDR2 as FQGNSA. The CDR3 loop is CASSGPGDFDEQYF. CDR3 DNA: TGTGCCAGCAGCGGCCCGGGAGATTTTGACGAGCAGTACTTC. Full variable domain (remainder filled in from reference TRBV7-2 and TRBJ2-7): GAGVSQSPSNKVTEKGKDVELRCDPISGHTALYWYRQSLGQGLEFLIYFQGNSAPDKSGLPSDRFSAERTGGSVSTLTIQRTQQEDSAVYLCASSGPGDFDEQYFGPGTRLTVT.

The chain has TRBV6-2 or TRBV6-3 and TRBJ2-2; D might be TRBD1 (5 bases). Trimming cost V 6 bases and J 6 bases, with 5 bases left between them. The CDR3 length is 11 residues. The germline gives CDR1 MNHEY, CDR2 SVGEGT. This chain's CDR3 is CASRQAGELFF. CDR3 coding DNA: TGTGCCAGCAGACAGGCCGGGGAGCTGTTTTTT.

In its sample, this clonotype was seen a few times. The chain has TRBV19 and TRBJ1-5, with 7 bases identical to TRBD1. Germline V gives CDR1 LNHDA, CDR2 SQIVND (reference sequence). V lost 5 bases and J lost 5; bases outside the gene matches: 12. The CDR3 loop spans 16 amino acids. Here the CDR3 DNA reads TGTGCCAGTAGTCCTACAGGGGTTTCAAATTATCAGCCCCAGCATTTT. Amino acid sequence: CASSPTGVSNYQPQHF.

The CDR3 DNA reads as TGCGCCAGCAGGCCGGGACTAGCGGGATTAAAAGAGACCCAGTACTTC. It is translated as CASRPGLAGLKETQYF. V usage is TRBV10-2 and J usage is TRBJ2-5; the match to TRBD2 covers 13 bases. Germline assignment: CDR1 WSHSY and CDR2 SAAADI. Trimming cost V 6 bases and J 3 bases; bases outside gene matches: 7. The CDR3 covers 16 residues.

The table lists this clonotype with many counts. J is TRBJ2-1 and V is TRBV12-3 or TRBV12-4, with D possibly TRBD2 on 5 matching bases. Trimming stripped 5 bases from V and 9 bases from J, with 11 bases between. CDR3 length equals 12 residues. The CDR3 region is CASSPTGIEQFF. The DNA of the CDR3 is TGTGCCAGCAGTCCAACGGGAATTGAGCAGTTCTTC.

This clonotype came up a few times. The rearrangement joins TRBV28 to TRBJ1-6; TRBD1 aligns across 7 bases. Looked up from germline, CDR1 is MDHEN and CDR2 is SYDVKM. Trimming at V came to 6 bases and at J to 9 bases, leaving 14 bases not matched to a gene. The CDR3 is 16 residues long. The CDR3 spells CASSETRTGRFSPLHF. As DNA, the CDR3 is TGTGCCAGCAGCGAAACGAGGACAGGCCGCTTTTCACCCCTCCACTTT.

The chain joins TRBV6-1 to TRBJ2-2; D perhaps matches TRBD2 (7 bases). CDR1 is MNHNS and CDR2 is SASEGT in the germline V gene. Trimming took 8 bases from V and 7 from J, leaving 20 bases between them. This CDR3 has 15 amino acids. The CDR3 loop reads CASPAGALPLGELFF. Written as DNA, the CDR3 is TGTGCCAGCCCCGCGGGGGCCCTACCACTCGGGGAGCTGTTTTTT.

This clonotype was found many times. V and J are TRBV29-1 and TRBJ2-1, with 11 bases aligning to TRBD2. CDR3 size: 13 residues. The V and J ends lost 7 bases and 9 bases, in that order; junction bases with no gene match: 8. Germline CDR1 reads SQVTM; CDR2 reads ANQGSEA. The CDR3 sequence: CSGGLAARSEQFF. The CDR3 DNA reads TGCAGCGGGGGACTAGCGGCCCGAAGTGAGCAGTTCTTC.

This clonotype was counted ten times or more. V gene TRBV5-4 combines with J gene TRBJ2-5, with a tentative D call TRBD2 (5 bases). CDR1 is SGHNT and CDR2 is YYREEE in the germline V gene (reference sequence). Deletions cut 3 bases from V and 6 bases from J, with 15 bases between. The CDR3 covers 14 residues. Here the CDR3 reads CASSSISGRQTQYF. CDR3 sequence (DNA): TGTGCCAGCAGCTCCATCAGCGGACGGCAGACCCAGTACTTC. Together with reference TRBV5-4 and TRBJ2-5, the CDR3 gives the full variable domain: ETGVTQSPTHLIKTRGQQVTLRCSSQSGHNTVSWYQQALGQGPQFIFQYYREEENGRGNFPPRFSGLQFPNYSSELNVNALELDDSALYLCASSSISGRQTQYFGPGTRLLVL.